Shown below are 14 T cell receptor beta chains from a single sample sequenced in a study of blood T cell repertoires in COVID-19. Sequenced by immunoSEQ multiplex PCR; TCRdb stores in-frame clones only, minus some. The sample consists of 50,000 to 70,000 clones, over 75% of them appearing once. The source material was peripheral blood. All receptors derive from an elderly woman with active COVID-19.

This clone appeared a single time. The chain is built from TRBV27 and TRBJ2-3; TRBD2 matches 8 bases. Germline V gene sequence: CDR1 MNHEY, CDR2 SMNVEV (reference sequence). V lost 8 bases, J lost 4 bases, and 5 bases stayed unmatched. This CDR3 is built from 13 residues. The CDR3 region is CASSGLAPDTQYF. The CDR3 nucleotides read TGTGCCAGCTCTGGACTAGCCCCAGATACGCAGTATTTT.

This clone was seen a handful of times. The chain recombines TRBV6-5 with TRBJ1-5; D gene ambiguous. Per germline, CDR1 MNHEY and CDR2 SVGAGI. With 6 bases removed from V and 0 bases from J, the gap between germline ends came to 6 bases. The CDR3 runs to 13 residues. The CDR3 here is CASRIYSNQPQHF. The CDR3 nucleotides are TGTGCCAGCAGAATCTATAGCAATCAGCCCCAGCATTTT.

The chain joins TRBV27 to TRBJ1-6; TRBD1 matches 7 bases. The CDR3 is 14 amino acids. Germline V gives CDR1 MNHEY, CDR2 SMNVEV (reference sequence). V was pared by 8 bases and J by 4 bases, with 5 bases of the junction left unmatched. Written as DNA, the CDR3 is TGTGCCAGCCGGGACAGCTCATATAATTCACCCCTCCACTTT. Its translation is CASRDSSYNSPLHF.

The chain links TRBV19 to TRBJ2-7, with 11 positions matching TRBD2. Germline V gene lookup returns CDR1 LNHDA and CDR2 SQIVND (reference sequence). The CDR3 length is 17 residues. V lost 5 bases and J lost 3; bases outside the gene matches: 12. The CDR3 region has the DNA TGTGCCAGTAGTCGGGCCGGTACTAGCGGGAGTCACTACGAGCAGTACTTC. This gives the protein CASSRAGTSGSHYEQYF. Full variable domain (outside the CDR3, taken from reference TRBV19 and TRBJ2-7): DGGITQSPKYLFRKEGQNVTLSCEQNLNHDAMYWYRQDPGQGLRLIYYSQIVNDFQKGDIAEGYSVSREKKESFPLTVTSAQKNPTAFYLCASSRAGTSGSHYEQYFGPGTRLTVT.

CDR3: CAGGATRNTGELFF. In nucleotides, the CDR3 is TGTGCCGGGGGGGCGACCCGGAACACCGGGGAGCTGTTTTTT. The rearrangement links TRBV19 to TRBJ2-2; D might be TRBD2 (7 bases). Germline V gene data show CDR1 as LNHDA and CDR2 as SQIVND (reference sequence). There are 14 residues in the CDR3. V lost 11 bases to trimming and J lost 1 base, with 14 bases between them.

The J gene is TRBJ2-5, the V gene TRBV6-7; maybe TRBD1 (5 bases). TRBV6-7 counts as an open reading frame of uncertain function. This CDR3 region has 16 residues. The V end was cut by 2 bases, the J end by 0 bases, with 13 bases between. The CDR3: CASSYHGAKNQETQYF. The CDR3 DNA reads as TGTGCCAGCAGTTACCATGGGGCCAAAAACCAAGAGACCCAGTACTTC.

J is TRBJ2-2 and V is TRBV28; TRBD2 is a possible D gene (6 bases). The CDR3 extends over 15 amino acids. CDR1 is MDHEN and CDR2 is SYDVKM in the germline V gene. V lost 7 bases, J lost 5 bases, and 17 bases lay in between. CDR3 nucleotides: TGTGCCAGCAATCCGCCGGGGGTCGGGACCGGGGAGCTGTTTTTT. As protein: CASNPPGVGTGELFF.

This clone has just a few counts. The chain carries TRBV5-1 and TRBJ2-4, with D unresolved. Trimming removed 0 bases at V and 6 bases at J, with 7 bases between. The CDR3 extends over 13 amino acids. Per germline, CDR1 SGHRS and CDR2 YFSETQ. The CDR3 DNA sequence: TGCGCCAGCAGCTTGGGAGGTGGAAACATTCAGTACTTC. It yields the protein CASSLGGGNIQYF.

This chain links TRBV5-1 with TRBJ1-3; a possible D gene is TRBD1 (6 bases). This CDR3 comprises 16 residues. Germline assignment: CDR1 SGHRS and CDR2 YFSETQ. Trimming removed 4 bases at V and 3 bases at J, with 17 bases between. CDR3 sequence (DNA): TGCGCCAGCAGCCCCGGAAGAGGGGGACGTGGAAACACCATATATTTT. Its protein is CASSPGRGGRGNTIYF.

The CDR3, as DNA: TGTGCCAGCTCCACTACACCGGGAACAGGGGCCAACGTCCTGACTTTC. Protein product: CASSTTPGTGANVLTF. The genes are TRBV18 and TRBJ2-6, with D tentatively TRBD2 (5 bases). Deletions cut 6 bases from V and 4 bases from J, with 16 bases between. Per the germline V gene, CDR1 is KGHSH and CDR2 is LQKENI. This CDR3 has 16 amino acids.

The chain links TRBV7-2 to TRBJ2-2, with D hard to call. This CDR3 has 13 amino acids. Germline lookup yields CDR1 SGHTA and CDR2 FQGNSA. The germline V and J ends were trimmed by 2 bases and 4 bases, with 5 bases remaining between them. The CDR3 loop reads CASSLPSTGELFF. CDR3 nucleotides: TGTGCCAGCAGCTTACCCAGCACCGGGGAGCTGTTTTTT.

The CDR3 nucleotides are TGTGCCAGCAGCTCTGACAGGGTCCATACGCAGTATTTT. Protein sequence: CASSSDRVHTQYF. This chain uses TRBV7-8 with TRBJ2-3; 7 bases line up with TRBD1. CDR1 is SGHVS and CDR2 is FQNEAQ in the germline V gene. This CDR3 has 13 amino acids. V dropped 4 bases and J dropped 7; count of bases not matched to a gene: 5.

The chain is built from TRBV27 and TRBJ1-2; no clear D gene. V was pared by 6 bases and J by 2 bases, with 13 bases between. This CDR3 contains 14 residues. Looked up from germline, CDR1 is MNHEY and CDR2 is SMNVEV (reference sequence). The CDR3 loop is CASRSLQANYGYTF. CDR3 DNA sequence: TGTGCCAGCAGATCACTTCAGGCGAACTATGGCTACACCTTC.

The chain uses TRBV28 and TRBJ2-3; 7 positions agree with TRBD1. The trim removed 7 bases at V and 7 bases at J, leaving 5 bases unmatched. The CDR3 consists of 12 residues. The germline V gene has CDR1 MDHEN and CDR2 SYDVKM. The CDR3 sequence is CASMTGSNTQYF. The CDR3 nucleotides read TGTGCCAGCATGACAGGGTCCAATACGCAGTATTTT.